This T cell receptor (beta chain) was identified during a study of CD8+ T cells in alopecia areata. The study's findings and limits: Sequencing of scalp tissue also captures the resident alphabeta T cells of normal skin. More clonal than normal scalp was lesional scalp, particularly alopecia totalis/universalis.

TCR sequencing used cDNA made by reverse transcription of extracted RNA. Profiling relied on immunoSEQ multiplex PCR, and the TCRdb table lists in-frame clones only, not all of them. There are about 30,000 clones in the sample; roughly 60% occur only once, and about a sixth lies in the top ten. Germline CDR1 LNHNV, CDR2 YYDKDF (reference sequence). CDR3 length: 16 amino acids. V lost 6 bases and J lost 0; bases outside the gene matches: 8. As regards this clone: What it recognizes is unknown.

The chain couples TRBV15 to TRBJ2-3, with 8 bases lining up with TRBD1. This receptor was obtained from a human donor with alopecia areata. Sequencing input: NKG2D-high CD8+ T cells sorted from blood. The CDR3 coding sequence is TGTGCCACCAGTCCGGACAGGGTCATTAGCACAGATACGCAGTATTTT. As protein: CATSPDRVISTDTQYF.